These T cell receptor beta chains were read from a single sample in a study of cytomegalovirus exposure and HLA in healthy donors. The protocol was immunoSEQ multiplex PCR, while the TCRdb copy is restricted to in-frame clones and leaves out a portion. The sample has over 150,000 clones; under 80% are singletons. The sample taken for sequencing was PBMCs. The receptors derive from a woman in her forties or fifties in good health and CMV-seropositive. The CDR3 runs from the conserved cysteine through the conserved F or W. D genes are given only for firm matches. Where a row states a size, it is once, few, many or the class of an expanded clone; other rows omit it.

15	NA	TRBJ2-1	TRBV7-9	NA	CASSADSDWYNEQFF	TGTGCCAGCAGCGCAGACAGCGACTGGTACAATGAGCAGTTCTTC
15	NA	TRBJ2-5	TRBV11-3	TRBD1	CASSLSTGLGETQYF	TGTGCCAGCAGCTTGTCGACAGGGTTGGGGGAGACCCAGTACTTC
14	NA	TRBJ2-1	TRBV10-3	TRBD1	CAISPGQNNNEQFF	TGTGCCATCAGTCCGGGACAGAACAACAATGAGCAGTTCTTC
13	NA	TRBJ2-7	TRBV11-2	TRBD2	CASSFTGGHEQYF	TGTGCCAGCAGCTTTACGGGAGGCCACGAGCAGTACTTC
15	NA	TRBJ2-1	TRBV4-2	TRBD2	CASSQESGAYNEQFF	TGTGCCAGCAGCCAAGAGAGCGGGGCCTACAATGAGCAGTTCTTC
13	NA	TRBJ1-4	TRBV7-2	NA	CASSFQGGEKLFF	TGTGCCAGCAGCTTCCAGGGTGGGGAAAAACTGTTTTTT
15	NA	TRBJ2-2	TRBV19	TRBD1	CASRPQGAGTGELFF	TGTGCCAGTAGGCCACAGGGGGCGGGCACCGGGGAGCTGTTTTTT
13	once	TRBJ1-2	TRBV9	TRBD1	CASSVGGGEGYTF	TGTGCCAGCAGCGTAGGAGGGGGCGAGGGCTACACCTTC
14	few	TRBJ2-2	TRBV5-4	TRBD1	CASSGDRAGGELFF	TGTGCCAGCAGCGGGGACAGGGCGGGCGGGGAGCTGTTTTTT
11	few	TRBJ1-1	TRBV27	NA	CASSYQAEAFF	TGTGCCAGCAGTTATCAGGCTGAAGCTTTCTTT
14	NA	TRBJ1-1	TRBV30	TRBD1	CAWSVGQGSTEAFF	TGTGCCTGGAGTGTAGGACAGGGCAGCACTGAAGCTTTCTTT
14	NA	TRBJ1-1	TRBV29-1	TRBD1	CSVATGGGNTEAFF	TGCAGCGTTGCCACAGGGGGGGGGAACACTGAAGCTTTCTTT
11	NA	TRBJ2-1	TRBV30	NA	CAWIGVNEQFF	TGTGCCTGGATAGGAGTAAATGAGCAGTTCTTC
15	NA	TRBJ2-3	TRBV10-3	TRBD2	CAISEGAGRGDTQYF	TGTGCCATCAGTGAGGGGGCGGGGAGGGGAGATACGCAGTATTTT
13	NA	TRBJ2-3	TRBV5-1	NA	CASAPSGTDTQYF	TGCGCCAGCGCCCCTAGCGGCACAGATACGCAGTATTTT
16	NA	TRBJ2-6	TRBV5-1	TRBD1	CASSLPTGAGANVLTF	TGCGCCAGCAGCTTACCGACAGGGGCGGGGGCCAACGTCCTGACTTTC
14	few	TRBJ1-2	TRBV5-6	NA	CASSLGGRDYGYTF	TGTGCCAGCAGCTTGGGGGGGCGCGACTATGGCTACACCTTC
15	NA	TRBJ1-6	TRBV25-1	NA	CASSASGTNNSPLHF	TGTGCCAGCAGTGCGTCCGGGACAAATAATTCACCCCTCCACTTT
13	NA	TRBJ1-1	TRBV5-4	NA	CASSPYGGFEAFF	TGTGCCAGCAGCCCCTATGGGGGCTTTGAAGCTTTCTTT
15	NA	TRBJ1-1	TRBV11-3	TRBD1	CASSKTGGRNTEAFF	TGTGCCAGCAGCAAGACAGGGGGCCGGAACACTGAAGCTTTCTTT
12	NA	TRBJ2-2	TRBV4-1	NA	CASKEGPGELFF	TGCGCCAGCAAGGAGGGACCCGGGGAGCTGTTTTTT
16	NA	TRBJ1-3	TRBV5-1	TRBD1	CASSPADRSSGNTIYF	TGCGCCAGCAGCCCCGCGGACAGGAGCTCTGGAAACACCATATATTTT
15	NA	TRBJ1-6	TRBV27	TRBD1	CASSPGQGAGSPLHF	TGTGCCAGCAGCCCGGGACAGGGGGCAGGTTCACCCCTCCACTTT
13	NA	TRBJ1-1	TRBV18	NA	CASSPNRANEAFF	TGTGCCAGCTCACCAAACAGGGCTAATGAAGCTTTCTTT
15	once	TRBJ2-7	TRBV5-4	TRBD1	CASSSRDRGLYEQYF	TGTGCCAGCAGCTCCCGGGACAGGGGATTATACGAGCAGTACTTC
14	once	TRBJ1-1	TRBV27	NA	CASSLQRDRTEAFF	TGTGCCAGCAGTCTACAGCGGGATAGAACTGAAGCTTTCTTT
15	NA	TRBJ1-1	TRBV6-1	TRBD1	CASSRDREFNTEAFF	TGTGCCAGCAGTCGGGACAGGGAATTTAACACTGAAGCTTTCTTT
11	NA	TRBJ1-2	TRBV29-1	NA	CSVDAGAGYTF	TGCAGCGTTGACGCAGGGGCTGGCTACACCTTC
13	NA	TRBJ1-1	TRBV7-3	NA	CASSIDRNTEAFF	TGTGCCAGCAGCATCGACAGGAACACTGAAGCTTTCTTT
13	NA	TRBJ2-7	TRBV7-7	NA	CASSAQQGTEQYF	TGTGCTAGCAGCGCTCAACAGGGAACCGAGCAGTACTTC
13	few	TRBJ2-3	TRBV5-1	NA	CASSLRLIDTQYF	TGCGCCAGCAGCTTAAGACTGATAGATACGCAGTATTTT
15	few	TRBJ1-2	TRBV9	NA	CASSVVPTGGYGYTF	TGTGCCAGCAGCGTAGTCCCGACAGGCGGCTATGGCTACACCTTC
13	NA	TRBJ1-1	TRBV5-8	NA	CASSYGRDTEAFF	TGTGCCAGCAGCTACGGGAGGGACACTGAAGCTTTCTTT
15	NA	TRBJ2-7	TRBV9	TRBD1	CASSPRQGFGYEQYF	TGTGCCAGCAGCCCCCGACAGGGTTTCGGCTACGAGCAGTACTTC
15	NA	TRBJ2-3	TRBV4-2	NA	CASSQEWRMADTQYF	TGTGCCAGCAGCCAAGAATGGAGGATGGCAGATACGCAGTATTTT
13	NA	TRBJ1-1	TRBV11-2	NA	CASSLAGNTEAFF	TGTGCCAGCAGCCTTGCGGGGAACACTGAAGCTTTCTTT
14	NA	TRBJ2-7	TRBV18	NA	CASSPIDSYYEQYF	TGTGCCAGCTCACCAATAGACAGCTACTACGAGCAGTACTTC
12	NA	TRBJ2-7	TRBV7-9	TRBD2	CASGAGGREQYF	TGTGCCAGCGGGGCGGGGGGGCGCGAGCAGTACTTC
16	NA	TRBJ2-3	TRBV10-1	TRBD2	CASSGGAGGQTDTQYF	TGCGCCAGCAGTGGCGGAGCGGGGGGGCAAACAGATACGCAGTATTTT
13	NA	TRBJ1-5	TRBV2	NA	CASSEARSQPQHF	TGTGCCAGCAGTGAAGCGCGGAGTCAGCCCCAGCATTTT
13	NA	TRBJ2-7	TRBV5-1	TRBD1	CASSAGTGGEQYF	TGCGCCAGCAGCGCCGGGACAGGGGGAGAGCAGTACTTC
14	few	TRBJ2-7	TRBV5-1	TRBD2	CASTRAGGTYEQYF	TGCGCCAGCACTCGGGCGGGGGGGACCTACGAGCAGTACTTC
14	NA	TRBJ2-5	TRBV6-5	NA	CASSYEGGRETQYF	TGTGCCAGCAGTTACGAGGGGGGGAGGGAGACCCAGTACTTC
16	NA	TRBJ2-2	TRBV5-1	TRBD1	CASRTRDRVNTGELFF	TGCGCCAGCAGAACCCGGGACAGGGTAAACACCGGGGAGCTGTTTTTT
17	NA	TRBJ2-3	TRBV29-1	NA	CSVELSLFILSTDTQYF	TGCAGCGTTGAACTTTCCTTATTTATTCTTAGCACAGATACGCAGTATTTT
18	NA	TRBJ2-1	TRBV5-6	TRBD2	CASSLGGGSGGAYNEQFF	TGTGCCAGCAGCTTGGGTGGGGGTAGCGGGGGGGCCTACAATGAGCAGTTCTTC
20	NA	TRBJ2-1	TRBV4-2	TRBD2	CASSQDRLVSGGVLHNEQFF	TGTGCCAGCAGCCAAGATCGGTTGGTTAGCGGGGGGGTCCTCCACAATGAGCAGTTCTTC
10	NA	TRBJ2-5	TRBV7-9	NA	CASSRETQYF	TGTGCCAGCAGCCGAGAGACCCAGTACTTC
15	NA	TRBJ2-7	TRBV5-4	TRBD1	CASSVGQGVSYEQYF	TGTGCCAGCAGCGTGGGACAGGGGGTCTCCTACGAGCAGTACTTC
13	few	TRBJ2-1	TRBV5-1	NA	CASSPGIYNEQFF	TGCGCCAGCAGCCCGGGGATCTACAATGAGCAGTTCTTC
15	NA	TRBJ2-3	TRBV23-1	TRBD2	CASSYSGGNTDTQYF	TGCGCCAGCAGTTATAGCGGGGGAAACACAGATACGCAGTATTTT
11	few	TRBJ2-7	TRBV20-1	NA	CSATLVYEQYF	TGCAGTGCTACCCTAGTCTACGAGCAGTACTTC
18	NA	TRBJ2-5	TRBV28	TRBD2	CASSLGLAGGPYQETQYF	TGTGCCAGCAGTTTAGGACTAGCGGGGGGTCCGTACCAAGAGACCCAGTACTTC